This T cell receptor beta chain was identified during a study of type 1 regulatory T cells. Study-wide background: T-allo10 is an in vitro-generated, Tr1-enriched CD4 T cell product specific for alloantigen.

General study results and limits: Compared with non-Tr1 cells, Tr1 cells showed a narrower TCR repertoire.

This CDR3 is 14 amino acids long. Germline assignment: CDR1 SGHTA and CDR2 FQGNSA. Trimming took 4 bases from V and 6 from J, leaving 14 bases between them. Note on this clonotype: Its antigen is unidentified.

Each CDR3 protein gets one entry after TCRdb re-called the reads with MiXCR. The table shows about 62,000 distinct CDR3 sequences, with approximately 67% occurring only once. This chain links TRBV7-2 with TRBJ2-3; D unresolved. Sequencing was carried out using cultured non-Tr1 T cells, either the whole culture or a sorted T cell fraction (not recorded which). The sequence derives from a human donor in good health. The CDR3 nucleotides are TGTGCCAGCAGCTCGGTCAGTCGGAGCGATACGCAGTATTTT. Protein sequence: CASSSVSRSDTQYF.